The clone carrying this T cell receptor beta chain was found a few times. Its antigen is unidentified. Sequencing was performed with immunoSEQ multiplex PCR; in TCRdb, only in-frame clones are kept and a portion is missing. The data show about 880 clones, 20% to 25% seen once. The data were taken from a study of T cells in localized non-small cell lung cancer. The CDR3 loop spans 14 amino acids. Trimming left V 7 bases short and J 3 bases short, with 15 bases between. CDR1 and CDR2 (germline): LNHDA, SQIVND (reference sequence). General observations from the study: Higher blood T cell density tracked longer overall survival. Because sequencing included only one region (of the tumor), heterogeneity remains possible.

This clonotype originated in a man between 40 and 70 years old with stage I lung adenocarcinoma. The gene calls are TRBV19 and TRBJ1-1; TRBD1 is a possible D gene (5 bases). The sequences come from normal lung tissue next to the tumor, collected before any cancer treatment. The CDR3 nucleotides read TGTGCCAGTACCTCTGGGGGTGGACACACTGAAGCTTTCTTT. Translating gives CASTSGGGHTEAFF.